The clone carrying this T cell receptor beta chain was counted between two and nine times. The data were obtained in a study of CD8+ T cells in alopecia areata. Germline CDR1 and CDR2: SQVTM and ANQGSEA. V lost 3 bases to trimming and J lost 8 bases, with 25 bases between them. This CDR3 contains 16 residues. Following RNA extraction, reverse transcription yielded cDNA that acted as the sequencing template. Sequencing used immunoSEQ multiplex PCR; TCRdb keeps in-frame clones, though not all of them. This sample carries 200,000 or so clones, 45% to 70% of them seen once, and the ten largest clones take roughly 5%.

The TCR comes from a human donor in good health. The sequenced sample was CD8+ T cells sorted from blood. The chain combines TRBV29-1 with TRBJ1-2, with a possible D match to TRBD1 (6 bases). CDR3 protein: CSVDLPVGRTQGGYTF. The CDR3 DNA is TGCAGCGTTGATCTCCCGGTGGGACGGACCCAGGGGGGCTACACCTTC.